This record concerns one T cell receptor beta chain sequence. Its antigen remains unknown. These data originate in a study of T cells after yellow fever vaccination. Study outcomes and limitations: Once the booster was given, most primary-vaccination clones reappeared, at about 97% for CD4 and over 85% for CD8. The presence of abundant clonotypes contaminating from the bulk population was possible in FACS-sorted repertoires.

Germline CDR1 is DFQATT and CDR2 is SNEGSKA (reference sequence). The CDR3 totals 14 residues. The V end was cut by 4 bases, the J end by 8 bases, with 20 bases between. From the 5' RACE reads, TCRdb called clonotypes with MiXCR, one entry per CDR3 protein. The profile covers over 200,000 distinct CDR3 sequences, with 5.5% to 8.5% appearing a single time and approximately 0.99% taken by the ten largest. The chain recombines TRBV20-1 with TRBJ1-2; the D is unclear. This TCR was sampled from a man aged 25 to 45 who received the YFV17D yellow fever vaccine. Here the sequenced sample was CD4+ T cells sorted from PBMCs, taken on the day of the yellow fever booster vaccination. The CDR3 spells CSATTSWEGRGYTF. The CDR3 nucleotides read TGCAGTGCTACAACCAGCTGGGAGGGAAGGGGCTACACCTTC.